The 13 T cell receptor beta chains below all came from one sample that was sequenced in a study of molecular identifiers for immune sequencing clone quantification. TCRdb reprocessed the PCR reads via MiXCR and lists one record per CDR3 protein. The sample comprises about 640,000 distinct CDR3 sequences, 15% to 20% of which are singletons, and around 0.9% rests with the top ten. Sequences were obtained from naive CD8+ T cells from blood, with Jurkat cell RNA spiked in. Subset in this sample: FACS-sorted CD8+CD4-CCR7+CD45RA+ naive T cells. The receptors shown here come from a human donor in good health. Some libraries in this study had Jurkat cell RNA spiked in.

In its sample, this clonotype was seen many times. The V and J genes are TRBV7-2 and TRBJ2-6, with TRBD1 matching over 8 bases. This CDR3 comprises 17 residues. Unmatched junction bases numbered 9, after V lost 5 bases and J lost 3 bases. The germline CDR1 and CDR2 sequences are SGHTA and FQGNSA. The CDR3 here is CASSTPTGEFGANVLTF. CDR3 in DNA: TGTGCCAGCAGCACTCCGACAGGGGAGTTTGGGGCCAACGTCCTGACTTTC. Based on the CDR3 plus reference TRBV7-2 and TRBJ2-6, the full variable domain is GAGVSQSPSNKVTEKGKDVELRCDPISGHTALYWYRQSLGQGLEFLIYFQGNSAPDKSGLPSDRFSAERTGGSVSTLTIQRTQQEDSAVYLCASSTPTGEFGANVLTFGAGSRLTVL.

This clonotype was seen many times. CDR3: CASTTFRGTSSGADTQYF. The DNA of the CDR3 is TGTGCCAGCACCACATTTCGGGGGACGTCCTCCGGCGCAGATACGCAGTATTTT. V is TRBV12-3 or TRBV12-4 and J is TRBJ2-3, with a possible D match to TRBD2 (6 bases). The CDR3 runs to 18 residues. V lost 7 bases and J lost 4, with 27 bases in between.

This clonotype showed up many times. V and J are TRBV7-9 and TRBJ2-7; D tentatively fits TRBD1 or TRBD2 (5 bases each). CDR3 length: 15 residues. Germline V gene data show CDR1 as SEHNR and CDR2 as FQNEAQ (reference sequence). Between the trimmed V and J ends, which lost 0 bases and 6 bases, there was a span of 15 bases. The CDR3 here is CASSLARGEGSEQYF. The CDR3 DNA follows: TGTGCCAGCAGCTTAGCCCGGGGTGAGGGGTCCGAGCAGTACTTC.

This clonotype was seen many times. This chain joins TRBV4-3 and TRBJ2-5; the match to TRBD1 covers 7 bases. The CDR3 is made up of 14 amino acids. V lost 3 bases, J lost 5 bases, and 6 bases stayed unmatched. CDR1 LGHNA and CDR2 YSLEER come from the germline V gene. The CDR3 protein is CASSQMTGPETQYF. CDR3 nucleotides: TGCGCCAGCAGCCAGATGACAGGGCCTGAGACCCAGTACTTC.

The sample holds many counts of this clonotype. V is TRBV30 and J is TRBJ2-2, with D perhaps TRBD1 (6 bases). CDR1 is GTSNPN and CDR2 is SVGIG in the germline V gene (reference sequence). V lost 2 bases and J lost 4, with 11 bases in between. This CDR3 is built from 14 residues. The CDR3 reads CAWSFGTFTGELFF. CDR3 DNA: TGTGCCTGGAGTTTCGGGACATTCACCGGGGAGCTGTTTTTT.

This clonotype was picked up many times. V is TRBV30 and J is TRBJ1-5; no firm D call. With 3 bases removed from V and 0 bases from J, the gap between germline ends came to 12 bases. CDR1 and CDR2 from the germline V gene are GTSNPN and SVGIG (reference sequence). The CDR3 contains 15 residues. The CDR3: CAWSIGSDSNQPQHF. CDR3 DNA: TGTGCCTGGAGCATAGGCAGCGATAGCAATCAGCCCCAGCATTTT.

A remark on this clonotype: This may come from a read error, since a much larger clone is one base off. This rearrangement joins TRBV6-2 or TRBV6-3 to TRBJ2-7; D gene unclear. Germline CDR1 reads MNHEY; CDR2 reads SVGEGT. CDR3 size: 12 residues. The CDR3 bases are TGTGCCAGCAGTAAGGGCCTCTACGGGCAGTACTTC. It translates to CASSKGLYGQYF.

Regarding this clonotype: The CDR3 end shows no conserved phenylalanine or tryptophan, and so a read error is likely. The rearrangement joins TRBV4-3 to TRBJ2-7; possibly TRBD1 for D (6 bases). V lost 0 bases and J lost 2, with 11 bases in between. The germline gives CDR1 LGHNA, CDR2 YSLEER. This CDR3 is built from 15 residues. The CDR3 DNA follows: TGCGCCAGCAGCCAAGAACTCCAGGGGACCTACGAGCAGTACCTC. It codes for CASSQELQGTYEQYL.

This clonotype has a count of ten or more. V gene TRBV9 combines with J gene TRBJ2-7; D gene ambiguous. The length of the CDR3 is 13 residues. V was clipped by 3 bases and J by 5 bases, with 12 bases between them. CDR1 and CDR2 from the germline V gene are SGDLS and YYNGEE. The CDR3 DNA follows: TGTGCCAGCAGCGGACCGTTGAGCGACGAGCAGTACTTC. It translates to CASSGPLSDEQYF.

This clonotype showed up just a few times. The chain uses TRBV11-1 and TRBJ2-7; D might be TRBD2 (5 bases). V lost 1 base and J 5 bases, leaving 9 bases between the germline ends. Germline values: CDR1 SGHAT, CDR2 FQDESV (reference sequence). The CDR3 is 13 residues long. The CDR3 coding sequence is TGTGCCAGCAGCTTAGTCCCAGCGGACGAGCAGTACTTC. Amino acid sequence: CASSLVPADEQYF.

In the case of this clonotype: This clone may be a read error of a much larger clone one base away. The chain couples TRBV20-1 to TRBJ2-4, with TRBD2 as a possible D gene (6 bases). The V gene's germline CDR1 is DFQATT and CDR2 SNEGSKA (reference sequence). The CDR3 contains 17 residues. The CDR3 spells CSARDDVTGDTKNTQYF. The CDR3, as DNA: TGCAGTGCTAGAGATGATGTTACGGGAGATACCAAAAACACTCAGTACTTC.

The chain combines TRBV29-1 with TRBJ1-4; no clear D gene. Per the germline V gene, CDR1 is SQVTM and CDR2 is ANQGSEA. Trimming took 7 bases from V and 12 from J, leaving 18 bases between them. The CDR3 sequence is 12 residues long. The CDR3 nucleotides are TGCAGCGACCCTCTCGATCAAGGAGAACTGTTTTTT. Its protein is CSDPLDQGELFF.

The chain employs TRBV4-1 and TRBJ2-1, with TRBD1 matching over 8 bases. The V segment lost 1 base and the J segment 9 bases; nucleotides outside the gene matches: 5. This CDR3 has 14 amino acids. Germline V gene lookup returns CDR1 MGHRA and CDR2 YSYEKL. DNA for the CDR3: TGCGCCAGCAGCCAAGGAACAGGGGGGATTGAGCAGTTCTTC. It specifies CASSQGTGGIEQFF.